The 22 T cell receptor beta chains below were found in one sample sequenced in a study of blood T cell repertoires in COVID-19. Only in-frame clones appear in the TCRdb table, and some are missing; sequencing was by immunoSEQ multiplex PCR. Among 85,000 to 100,000 clones listed, approximately 88% were seen once. The sequencing input was peripheral blood. These receptor sequences come from a woman between 55 and 75 years old with COVID-19, enrolled during active disease.

This rearrangement joins TRBV7-9 to TRBJ1-5; D perhaps matches TRBD1 (5 bases). Trimming removed 4 bases from V and 11 bases from J, with 12 bases in between. The CDR3 loop spans 12 amino acids. The germline V gene encodes CDR1 SEHNR and CDR2 FQNEAQ (reference sequence). The CDR3 DNA reads as TGTGCCAGCAGCTCTCTCTGGGGGGCCCAGCATTTT. This sequence encodes CASSSLWGAQHF.

This chain links TRBV15 with TRBJ2-7; D possibly corresponds to TRBD1 (6 bases). This CDR3 spans 15 amino acids. V shed 3 bases and J shed 1 base, with 13 bases lying between them. Germline V gives CDR1 LNHNV, CDR2 YYDKDF (reference sequence). The CDR3 coding sequence is TGTGCCACCAGCAGGACAGGACCCCTTTCCTACGAGCAGTACTTC. This sequence encodes CATSRTGPLSYEQYF.

To note about this clone: The junction shows a germline mismatch at one end, possibly a read error. This rearrangement joins TRBV7-2 to TRBJ1-4, with 9 nucleotides matching TRBD1. Germline-derived CDR1 and CDR2 are SGHTA and FQGNSA. The CDR3 covers 15 residues. The CDR3 loop reads CASSKSGTGNGKLFF. DNA for the CDR3: TGTGCCAGCAGCAAATCCGGGACAGGGAATGGAAAACTGTTTTTT. Based on the CDR3 plus reference TRBV7-2 and TRBJ1-4, the full variable domain is GAGVSQSPSNKVTEKGKDVELRCDPISGHTALYWYRQSLGQGLEFLIYFQGNSAPDKSGLPSDRFSAERTGGSVSTLTIQRTQQEDSAVYLCASSKSGTGNGKLFFGSGTQLSVL.

This chain connects TRBV7-6 to TRBJ2-7; 10 nucleotides line up with TRBD2. The CDR3 spans 16 residues. The V and J ends lost 1 base and 1 base, in that order; junction bases with no gene match: 4. Per germline, CDR1 SGHVS and CDR2 FNYEAQ. In nucleotides, the CDR3 is TGTGCCAGCAGCTTAGAAGTAGCGGGGGGATCCTACGAGCAGTACTTC. It yields the protein CASSLEVAGGSYEQYF.

The chain has TRBV29-1 and TRBJ1-1; D remains unclear. Germline CDR1 is SQVTM and CDR2 is ANQGSEA. Trimming took 5 bases from V and 3 from J, leaving 4 bases between them. The CDR3 length is 10 residues. In DNA form, the CDR3 reads TGCAGCGTTTCTTACACTGAAGCTTTCTTT. This translates into CSVSYTEAFF.

The gene calls are TRBV19 and TRBJ2-3; 8 bases line up with TRBD2. The CDR3 is 15 residues long. V was pared by 9 bases and J by 1 base, with 9 bases of the junction left unmatched. Germline V gene sequence: CDR1 LNHDA, CDR2 SQIVND (reference sequence). The CDR3: CASQENSGGTDTQYF. In nucleotides, the CDR3 is TGTGCCAGCCAAGAGAATAGCGGGGGCACAGATACGCAGTATTTT.

The CDR3 reads CASSLGSTNEKLFF. The CDR3 bases are TGTGCCAGCAGTTTAGGCTCAACTAATGAAAAACTGTTTTTT. The V and J genes are TRBV27 and TRBJ1-4; no clear D. The CDR3 length is 14 residues. V lost 2 bases, J lost 0 bases, and 4 bases lay in between. The germline CDR1 and CDR2 sequences are MNHEY and SMNVEV (reference sequence).

V gene TRBV2 combines with J gene TRBJ2-7, with D perhaps matching TRBD1 (6 bases). This CDR3 is built from 13 residues. CDR1 and CDR2 from the germline V gene are SNHLY and FYNNEI. The germline V and J ends were trimmed by 4 bases and 1 base, with 8 bases remaining between them. CDR3 protein: CASSGDTSYEQYF. The CDR3 nucleotides read TGTGCCAGCAGTGGGGACACTTCCTACGAGCAGTACTTC.

The chain recombines TRBV9 with TRBJ2-1, with no clear D. The CDR3 runs to 15 residues. Germline V gene sequence: CDR1 SGDLS, CDR2 YYNGEE. Trimming removed 0 bases at V and 4 bases at J, with 11 bases between. CDR3 protein: CASSVELSGYNEQFF. CDR3 DNA sequence: TGTGCCAGCAGCGTAGAACTAAGTGGATACAATGAGCAGTTCTTC. The full variable domain, completed using reference TRBV9 and TRBJ2-1, is DSGVTQTPKHLITATGQRVTLRCSPRSGDLSVYWYQQSLDQGLQFLIQYYNGEERAKGNILERFSAQQFPDLHSELNLSSLELGDSALYFCASSVELSGYNEQFFGPGTRLTVL.

This clone was detected only once. The chain recombines TRBV5-1 with TRBJ2-3; 8 nucleotides line up with TRBD2. Germline CDR1 is SGHRS and CDR2 is YFSETQ. This CDR3 comprises 14 residues. J gave up 1 base and V 2 bases, and 0 bases lay outside the gene matches. As DNA, the CDR3 is TGCGCCAGCAGCTTAGCGGGGGGCACAGATACGCAGTATTTT. It yields the protein CASSLAGGTDTQYF.

V and J are TRBV27 and TRBJ2-5; the match to TRBD2 covers 10 bases. The V and J ends lost 3 bases and 1 base, in that order; junction bases with no gene match: 5. The CDR3 totals 16 residues. The germline CDR1 and CDR2 sequences are MNHEY and SMNVEV (reference sequence). The CDR3, as DNA: TGTGCCAGCAGTTTGGTTAGCGGGGGGAGCCAAGAGACCCAGTACTTC. Translated: CASSLVSGGSQETQYF.

The chain links TRBV30 to TRBJ1-5; 9 nucleotides align to TRBD1. Germline CDR1 reads GTSNPN; CDR2 reads SVGIG (reference sequence). This CDR3 has 14 residues. With 5 bases clipped from V and 3 bases from J, the junction kept 5 bases outside the gene matches. The chain's CDR3 is CAWARTGVNQPQHF. DNA of the CDR3: TGTGCCTGGGCCAGGACAGGGGTCAATCAGCCCCAGCATTTT.

This clone has only one observation. The V gene is TRBV25-1, the J gene TRBJ1-4; a possible D gene is TRBD1 (6 bases). The CDR3 extends over 14 amino acids. Trimming left V 5 bases short and J 7 bases short, with 14 bases between. Germline loops: CDR1 MGHDK, CDR2 SYGVNS. Here the CDR3 DNA reads TGTGCCAGCAGTCACAGGGTCTCTAGTGAAAAACTGTTTTTT. This translates into CASSHRVSSEKLFF.

The chain couples TRBV5-1 to TRBJ2-1; 9 bases map to TRBD1. Germline V gene data show CDR1 as SGHRS and CDR2 as YFSETQ. With V trimmed by 6 bases and J by 5 bases, 6 bases remained unmatched. The CDR3 spans 14 residues. CDR3 amino acids: CASTQQGADNEQFF. The DNA for the CDR3 is TGCGCCAGCACCCAACAGGGGGCAGACAATGAGCAGTTCTTC.

This sequence joins TRBV9 and TRBJ1-2; D gene unclear. Per the germline V gene, CDR1 is SGDLS and CDR2 is YYNGEE. The length of the CDR3 is 12 residues. The V end lost 2 bases, the J end lost 8 bases, and 10 bases lay between the germline ends. For the CDR3, the DNA is TGTGCCAGCAGCGTCATAGGGAGGGGCTACACCTTC. It translates to CASSVIGRGYTF.

This clone was recorded only once. The rearrangement links TRBV5-6 to TRBJ1-1, with TRBD1 matching over 12 bases. V trimming: 3 bases; J trimming: 6 bases; junction bases outside the gene matches: 6. Germline V gives CDR1 SGHDT, CDR2 YYEEEE. This CDR3 has 15 amino acids. In DNA form, the CDR3 reads TGTGCCAGCAGCTCCCGGGACAGGGGGCCCGCTGAAGCTTTCTTT. Its protein is CASSSRDRGPAEAFF.

The chain joins TRBV11-1 to TRBJ2-3; D perhaps matches TRBD2 (6 bases). The CDR3 is 14 amino acids. In germline, CDR1 is SGHAT, CDR2 FQDESV (reference sequence). The V and J ends lost 6 bases and 0 bases respectively, with 10 bases between them. The CDR3 DNA is TGTGCCAGCAGACGGAGGGTGAGCACAGATACGCAGTATTTT. Encoded protein: CASRRRVSTDTQYF.

In the case of this clone: A junction end diverges from the germline sequence, so it may reflect a read error. This chain uses TRBV9 with TRBJ1-3; 7 nucleotides match TRBD1. The CDR3 length is 16 residues. The germline V gene has CDR1 SGDLS and CDR2 YYNGEE. The CDR3 loop is CASSQETGPVGDTIYF. Written as DNA, the CDR3 is TGTGCCAGCAGTCAAGAGACAGGGCCGGTTGGAGACACCATATATTTT.

The chain employs TRBV12-5 and TRBJ1-2; D may be TRBD1 (6 bases). V was pared by 6 bases and J by 2 bases, with 10 bases between. The germline gives CDR1 LGHNT, CDR2 FRNRAP. The CDR3 runs 13 residues. The CDR3 sequence: CASGTGLNYGYTF. The CDR3 nucleotides are TGTGCTAGTGGGACAGGCTTGAACTATGGCTACACCTTC.

V gene TRBV4-3 combines with J gene TRBJ2-7, with TRBD1 matching 8 bases. Germline V gives CDR1 LGHNA, CDR2 YSLEER. Trimming removed 2 bases from V and 0 bases from J; junction bases left unmatched: 3. CDR3 length equals 15 residues. Written as DNA, the CDR3 is TGCGCCAGCAGCCAACGGGACAGGTCCTCCTACGAGCAGTACTTC. Translated, it gives CASSQRDRSSYEQYF.

The chain recombines TRBV23-1 with TRBJ1-2; 8 bases are shared with TRBD1. TRBV23-1 is assigned to the ORF class and has an uncertain function. After removal of 6 bases from V and 7 bases from J, the junction contained 10 bases not matched to a gene. The length of the CDR3 is 14 residues. CDR3 sequence: CASRRQGRGGGYTF. The CDR3 coding sequence is TGCGCCAGCAGGAGACAGGGGAGAGGGGGTGGCTACACCTTC.

J is TRBJ1-2 and V is TRBV28, with no clear D. The CDR3 has 13 amino acids. Germline V lookup: CDR1 MDHEN, CDR2 SYDVKM. Trimming took 8 bases from V and 1 from J, leaving 11 bases between them. This CDR3 is CASEPTGNYGYTF. As DNA, the CDR3 is TGTGCCAGCGAACCGACGGGTAACTATGGCTACACCTTC.